The next 29 T cell receptor beta chains were all read from a single sample in a study of T cells after yellow fever vaccination. TCRdb used MiXCR to reprocess the 5' RACE reads, holding one entry per CDR3 protein. The sample consists of roughly 520,000 distinct CDR3 sequences, just over 20% of them appearing once. This material consisted of PBMCs, taken about 20 days after the first yellow fever vaccination. The source of these receptors is a man in his late teens or twenties who received the YFV17D yellow fever vaccine.

The J gene is TRBJ1-5, the V gene TRBV10-3; D is unresolved. Trimming shortened V by 6 bases and J by 3 bases, and 9 bases separated the two germline ends. CDR1 and CDR2 (germline): ENHRY, SYGVKD. The CDR3 runs to 13 residues. The CDR3 loop is CAIREIANQPQHF. In DNA form, the CDR3 reads TGTGCCATCAGGGAGATAGCCAATCAGCCCCAGCATTTT.

The table lists this clonotype with a few counts. The genes are TRBV25-1 and TRBJ2-1, with D hard to call. The CDR3 extends over 14 amino acids. With 9 bases removed from V and 3 bases from J, the gap between germline ends came to 15 bases. Germline V gene sequence: CDR1 MGHDK, CDR2 SYGVNS. The CDR3 loop reads CARSSSQNYNEQFF. CDR3 coding DNA: TGTGCCAGGAGTTCGAGCCAGAACTACAATGAGCAGTTCTTC.

The CDR3 DNA is TGTGCCAGCAGCCAGTGGAGGGTAAAAGCCAAAAACATTCAGTACTTC. Its protein product is CASSQWRVKAKNIQYF. The V and J genes are TRBV14 and TRBJ2-4, with D possibly being TRBD2 (6 bases). CDR1 is SGHDN and CDR2 is FVKESK in the germline V gene. CDR3 length equals 16 residues. V dropped 3 bases and J dropped 0 bases, with 12 bases sitting between them.

In this sample, this clonotype turned up a few times. This chain connects TRBV6-2 or TRBV6-3 to TRBJ2-1; 7 nucleotides align to TRBD2. Per germline, CDR1 MNHEY and CDR2 SVGEGT. The CDR3 has 16 amino acids. J lost 9 bases, V lost 4 bases, and 15 bases had no gene match. CDR3 amino acids: CASSFWGSGPAGEQFF. The CDR3 DNA sequence: TGTGCCAGCAGTTTTTGGGGTAGCGGGCCTGCTGGTGAGCAGTTCTTC.

This clonotype has ten or more counts. The chain uses TRBV3-1 and TRBJ2-3; D ambiguous. The CDR3 has 14 amino acids. Germline V gene lookup returns CDR1 LGHDT and CDR2 YNNKEL (reference sequence). Trimming took off 4 bases at V and 1 base at J, with 9 bases between the two ends. The CDR3: CASSPSAGTDTQYF. The CDR3 nucleotides are TGTGCCAGCAGCCCATCGGCCGGCACAGATACGCAGTATTTT.

This clonotype was found a few times. V and J are TRBV2 and TRBJ2-5; no clear D gene. The CDR3 sequence is 13 residues long. V was trimmed by 10 bases and J by 0 bases, leaving 12 bases between them. Germline lookup yields CDR1 SNHLY and CDR2 FYNNEI. CDR3 in DNA: TGTGCCACCGGTGGGCTCCACCAAGAGACCCAGTACTTC. Encoded protein: CATGGLHQETQYF.

This clonotype was detected a few times. V and J are TRBV6-1 and TRBJ2-1; the D call may be TRBD1 or TRBD2 (5 bases each). Trimming took off 6 bases at V and 5 bases at J, with 17 bases between the two ends. The CDR3 is 15 residues long. Germline V gene lookup returns CDR1 MNHNS and CDR2 SASEGT. The CDR3 loop is CASSRRGVRDNEQFF. Here the CDR3 DNA reads TGTGCCAGCAGCCGTCGAGGGGTCAGGGACAATGAGCAGTTCTTC.

This clonotype was seen a handful of times. This chain uses TRBV4-1 with TRBJ2-2; possibly TRBD1 or TRBD2 for D (5 bases each). CDR1 and CDR2 (germline): MGHRA, YSYEKL. The CDR3 covers 16 residues. The V gene lost 0 bases and the J gene lost 0 bases, with 8 bases spanning the gap. The CDR3 loop is CASSQEGTPNTGELFF. The CDR3 DNA sequence: TGCGCCAGCAGCCAAGAGGGGACCCCGAACACCGGGGAGCTGTTTTTT.

The V gene is TRBV6-1, the J gene TRBJ2-7; 11 bases are shared with TRBD1. CDR3 length equals 15 residues. V was pared by 6 bases and J by 3 bases, with 7 bases of the junction left unmatched. The V gene's germline CDR1 is MNHNS and CDR2 SASEGT. In DNA form, the CDR3 reads TGTGCCAGCAGACCCGGGACAGGGGGTTTCTACGAGCAGTACGTC. This translates into CASRPGTGGFYEQYV.

This clonotype turned up a few times. The rearrangement joins TRBV7-9 to TRBJ2-1; a possible D gene is TRBD2 (6 bases). Germline loops: CDR1 SEHNR, CDR2 FQNEAQ (reference sequence). This CDR3 comprises 15 residues. The V end lost 8 bases, the J end lost 0 bases, and 14 bases lay between the germline ends. In DNA form, the CDR3 reads TGTGCCAGCGTCCCGGGACTTCCCTCCTACAATGAGCAGTTCTTC. This encodes CASVPGLPSYNEQFF.

This chain links TRBV10-3 with TRBJ2-3; 7 bases are shared with TRBD2. V trimming: 8 bases; J trimming: 4 bases; junction bases outside the gene matches: 9. Germline lookup yields CDR1 ENHRY and CDR2 SYGVKD. The CDR3 consists of 14 residues. CDR3 sequence (DNA): TGTGCCATCGTGGCGGGGGAGATTTCAGATACGCAGTATTTT. Amino acids: CAIVAGEISDTQYF.

This chain links TRBV5-1 with TRBJ1-1; 8 bases agree with TRBD1. This CDR3 comprises 14 residues. Trimming removed 5 bases from V and 4 bases from J; junction bases left unmatched: 7. Germline V CDR1 and CDR2: SGHRS, YFSETQ. The CDR3 DNA reads as TGCGCCAGCAGTTTCGGACAGGGTGGCACTGAAGCTTTCTTT. It translates to CASSFGQGGTEAFF.

This clonotype was found a few times. The V and J genes are TRBV19 and TRBJ2-7, with 9 positions matching TRBD1. After removal of 6 bases from V and 2 bases from J, the junction contained 5 bases not matched to a gene. The CDR3 is 14 amino acids. CDR1 LNHDA and CDR2 SQIVND come from the germline V gene (reference sequence). For the CDR3, the DNA is TGTGCCAGTAGCGCCGGGACAGGGCCCTACGAGCAGTACGTC. Its translation is CASSAGTGPYEQYV.

The chain links TRBV7-3 to TRBJ2-2, with D hard to call. The CDR3 covers 14 residues. Germline CDR1 reads SGHTA; CDR2 reads FQGTGA. Trimming pared 4 bases from V and 1 base from J, leaving 7 bases between. The CDR3 loop is CASSSEMNTGELFF. The CDR3 nucleotides are TGTGCCAGCAGCTCAGAGATGAACACCGGGGAGCTGTTTTTT. The full variable domain, its missing parts supplied by reference TRBV7-3 and TRBJ2-2, is GAGVSQTPSNKVTEKGKYVELRCDPISGHTALYWYRQSLGQGPEFLIYFQGTGAADDSGLPNDRFFAVRPEGSVSTLKIQRTERGDSAVYLCASSSEMNTGELFFGEGSRLTVL.

There are a few counts of this clonotype. The V gene is TRBV5-1, the J gene TRBJ1-1, with D possibly being TRBD1 (5 bases). V shed 6 bases and J shed 3 bases, with 18 bases lying between them. The CDR3 has 15 amino acids. Germline loops: CDR1 SGHRS, CDR2 YFSETQ. CDR3 bases: TGCGCCAGCAACATATGGGACCCGTGGGACACTGAAGCTTTCTTT. Its translation is CASNIWDPWDTEAFF.

The table lists this clonotype with many counts. V and J are TRBV12-3 or TRBV12-4 and TRBJ2-1; 8 nucleotides match TRBD1. After removal of 6 bases from V and 2 bases from J, the junction contained 9 bases not matched to a gene. This CDR3 spans 16 amino acids. CDR3 amino acids: CASRTRTGNPYNEQFF. In nucleotides, the CDR3 is TGTGCCAGCAGGACTAGGACAGGGAACCCCTACAATGAGCAGTTCTTC.

The J gene is TRBJ1-4, the V gene TRBV7-2; 9 nucleotides align to TRBD1. Germline CDR1 is SGHTA and CDR2 is FQGNSA. This CDR3 is 14 amino acids long. J gave up 6 bases and V 7 bases, and 6 bases lay outside the gene matches. The CDR3 region is CASTRQGGDEKLFF. Here the CDR3 DNA reads TGTGCCAGCACCCGACAGGGGGGGGATGAAAAACTGTTTTTT.

Only a few counts were recorded for this clonotype. This chain uses TRBV29-1 with TRBJ2-3; 8 bases align to TRBD1. The CDR3 consists of 15 residues. CDR1 and CDR2 (germline): SQVTM, ANQGSEA. The DNA for the CDR3 is TGCCACCCGGGACAGGCGCCTTCTAGCACAGATACGCAGTATTTT. Translated, it gives CHPGQAPSSTDTQYF.

This clonotype occurred a few times. The rearrangement uses TRBV3-1 and TRBJ1-6; 8 bases align to TRBD1. The germline V gene encodes CDR1 LGHDT and CDR2 YNNKEL (reference sequence). CDR3 size: 14 residues. V trimming: 1 base; J trimming: 8 bases; junction bases outside the gene matches: 1. CDR3: CASSQAGGYSPLHF. The CDR3 DNA reads TGTGCCAGCAGCCAAGCAGGGGGCTATTCACCCCTCCACTTT.

The chain combines TRBV20-1 with TRBJ2-7; tentative D call: TRBD1 (6 bases). V lost 0 bases and J 2 bases, leaving 14 bases between the germline ends. This CDR3 contains 15 residues. Germline V CDR1 and CDR2: DFQATT, SNEGSKA (reference sequence). CDR3 DNA sequence: TGCAGTGCTAGAGATAAACAGGACAGTCCCTACGAGCAGTACGTC. Its translation: CSARDKQDSPYEQYV.

This clonotype was seen many times. This chain connects TRBV10-3 to TRBJ1-2; 7 bases align to TRBD1. Per germline, CDR1 ENHRY and CDR2 SYGVKD. J gave up 5 bases and V 4 bases, and 7 bases lay outside the gene matches. The CDR3 is made up of 14 amino acids. The CDR3 region is CAISALEGAYGYTF. The CDR3 nucleotides read TGTGCCATCAGTGCCTTGGAGGGGGCTTATGGCTACACCTTC.

In its sample, this clonotype was seen a few times. The chain has TRBV6-2 or TRBV6-3 and TRBJ1-5; possibly TRBD1 for D (5 bases). The CDR3 is 15 residues long. In germline, CDR1 is MNHEY, CDR2 SVGEGT. Trimming took off 6 bases at V and 7 bases at J, with 19 bases between the two ends. CDR3 nucleotide sequence: TGTGCCAGCAGAAAACCACCGGGGGAGATCCAGCCCCAGCATTTT. Amino acid sequence: CASRKPPGEIQPQHF.

The J gene is TRBJ1-2, the V gene TRBV19; D not certain. The length of the CDR3 is 13 residues. The germline V gene encodes CDR1 LNHDA and CDR2 SQIVND (reference sequence). Trimming took 3 bases from V and 0 from J, leaving 5 bases between them. Here the CDR3 reads CASSIGANYGYTF. CDR3 DNA sequence: TGTGCCAGTAGTATCGGAGCTAACTATGGCTACACCTTC.

The J gene is TRBJ2-7, the V gene TRBV5-1; TRBD2 matches at 8 bases. With V trimmed by 2 bases and J by 4 bases, 5 bases remained unmatched. CDR3 size: 14 residues. Germline V CDR1 and CDR2: SGHRS, YFSETQ. CDR3 sequence: CASSLAGAIYEQYF. The CDR3 nucleotides read TGCGCCAGCAGCTTAGCGGGGGCCATTTACGAGCAGTACTTC.

The chain recombines TRBV10-3 with TRBJ1-5; weak D call: TRBD1 (5 bases). The CDR3 has 13 residues. Deletions cut 10 bases from V and 7 bases from J, with 17 bases between. Germline CDR1 and CDR2: ENHRY and SYGVKD. CDR3 residues: CATSSAGDQPQHF. CDR3 bases: TGTGCCACCTCCTCCGCGGGGGACCAGCCCCAGCATTTT.

This clonotype was recorded a few times. J is TRBJ2-2 and V is TRBV29-1; TRBD1 matches at 7 bases. J lost 4 bases, V lost 1 base, and 9 bases had no gene match. CDR1 is SQVTM and CDR2 is ANQGSEA in the germline V gene. The CDR3 has 16 amino acids. The CDR3 reads CSVEGRGGAGTGELFF. The DNA for the CDR3 is TGCAGCGTTGAAGGGCGAGGGGGCGCGGGCACCGGGGAGCTGTTTTTT.

The CDR3 nucleotides are TGTGCCAGCTCACCACCGGATACCATAAATGAAAAACTGTTTTTT. Its translation: CASSPPDTINEKLFF. The chain recombines TRBV18 with TRBJ1-4; no firm D call. The germline CDR1 and CDR2 sequences are KGHSH and LQKENI. V was pared by 0 bases and J by 5 bases, with 10 bases between. CDR3 length: 15 residues.

The rearrangement joins TRBV15 to TRBJ2-3; a possible D gene is TRBD1 (7 bases). The germline V gene encodes CDR1 LNHNV and CDR2 YYDKDF (reference sequence). V gave up 3 bases and J gave up 1 base, with 14 bases separating them. CDR3 length: 16 residues. CDR3 in DNA: TGTGCCACCAGCAGTCTCAGGGGGGCGGGCACAGATACGCAGTATTTT. This encodes CATSSLRGAGTDTQYF.

The chain combines TRBV5-1 with TRBJ1-3; perhaps TRBD1 as D (6 bases). The CDR3 consists of 14 residues. The V and J ends lost 3 bases and 2 bases respectively, with 9 bases between them. The germline V gene has CDR1 SGHRS and CDR2 YFSETQ. The DNA for the CDR3 is TGCGCCAGCAGCTGGTGGGGGCCTGGAAACACCATATATTTT. Its translation: CASSWWGPGNTIYF.